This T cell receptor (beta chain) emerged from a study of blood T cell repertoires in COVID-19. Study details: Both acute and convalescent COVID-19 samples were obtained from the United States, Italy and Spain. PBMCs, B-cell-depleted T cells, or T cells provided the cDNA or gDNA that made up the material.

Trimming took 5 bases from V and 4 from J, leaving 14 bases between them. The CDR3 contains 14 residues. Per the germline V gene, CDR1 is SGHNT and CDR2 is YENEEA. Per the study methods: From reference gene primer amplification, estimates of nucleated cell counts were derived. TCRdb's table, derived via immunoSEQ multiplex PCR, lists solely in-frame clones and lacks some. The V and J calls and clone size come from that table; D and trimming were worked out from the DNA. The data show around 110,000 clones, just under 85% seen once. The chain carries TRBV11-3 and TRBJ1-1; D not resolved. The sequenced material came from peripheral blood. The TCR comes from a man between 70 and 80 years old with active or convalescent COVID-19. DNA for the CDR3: TGTGCCAGCAGCCTTGTGGGAGGCGGCACTGAAGCTTTCTTT. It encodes CASSLVGGGTEAFF.